Listed here are 21 T cell receptor beta chains from one sample, sequenced in a study of human T cells and chemical hapten exposure. TCRdb fed the RACE reads into MiXCR, producing one record per CDR3 protein. The table shows around 190,000 distinct CDR3 sequences, with around 22% occurring only once. Sample time point: patch test 1, 2 weeks after DPC sensitization. Treatment in this sample: therapeutic diphenylcyclopropenone sensitization with weekly scalp DPC. The material sequenced was whole blood, taken in connection with sensitization to the hapten diphenylcyclopropenone (DPC). These receptors all stem from a woman aged 50 to 65 with alopecia areata. Some clones in this sample may be carry-over from other donors' samples.

This clonotype was found a few times. This chain joins TRBV27 and TRBJ2-5; D gene unclear. V lost 6 bases and J 1 base, leaving 12 bases between the germline ends. Germline lookup yields CDR1 MNHEY and CDR2 SMNVEV (reference sequence). The CDR3 is 14 amino acids. The CDR3 bases are TGTGCCAGCAGGGAGTCCCAGATCCAAGAGACCCAGTACTTC. The encoded protein is CASRESQIQETQYF.

This clonotype was counted a few times. This chain connects TRBV2 to TRBJ2-1, with D perhaps matching TRBD1 or TRBD2 (5 bases each). Germline lookup yields CDR1 SNHLY and CDR2 FYNNEI. CDR3 length: 14 amino acids. Trimming removed 4 bases from V and 13 bases from J, with 20 bases in between. The CDR3 bases are TGTGCCAGCAGTGCGGATCCGGGACCGAGAGTCCAGTTCTTC. Amino acid sequence: CASSADPGPRVQFF.

The J gene is TRBJ1-5, the V gene TRBV10-3; D call uncertain. Germline V gene data show CDR1 as ENHRY and CDR2 as SYGVKD. With 4 bases removed from V and 5 bases from J, the gap between germline ends came to 15 bases. The CDR3 covers 15 residues. The CDR3 nucleotides are TGTGCCATCAGTGTGGGGAGGCCGGGCGATCAGCCCCAGCATTTT. It translates to CAISVGRPGDQPQHF.

The V gene is TRBV2, the J gene TRBJ1-2; tentatively, D is TRBD1 (5 bases). Trimming cost V 8 bases and J 6 bases, with 19 bases left between them. Germline values: CDR1 SNHLY, CDR2 FYNNEI. The CDR3 extends over 14 amino acids. The CDR3: CASGLEDKANGYTF. Written as DNA, the CDR3 is TGTGCCAGCGGACTAGAGGACAAGGCGAATGGCTACACCTTC.

This clonotype was observed once. For the CDR3, the DNA is TGCGCCAGCAGCTCGTTCCCTGGCACAGATACGCAGTATTTT. Residues: CASSSFPGTDTQYF. The V call is TRBV5-1, the J call TRBJ2-3, with D uncertain. Trimming pared 3 bases from V and 1 base from J, leaving 9 bases between. CDR1 SGHRS and CDR2 YFSETQ come from the germline V gene. CDR3 length: 14 residues. Variable domain in full (rest from reference TRBV5-1 and TRBJ2-3): KAGVTQTPRYLIKTRGQQVTLSCSPISGHRSVSWYQQTPGQGLQFLFEYFSETQRNKGNFPGRFSGRQFSNSRSEMNVSTLELGDSALYLCASSSFPGTDTQYFGPGTRLTVL.

V gene TRBV10-1 combines with J gene TRBJ1-5; unclear D gene. Germline V gives CDR1 WNHNN, CDR2 SYGVQD (reference sequence). CDR3 length: 16 residues. Trimming left V 5 bases short and J 0 bases short, with 14 bases between. The CDR3 loop is CASSPAVPLSNQPQHF. The CDR3 nucleotides are TGCGCCAGCAGTCCGGCGGTCCCTCTTAGCAATCAGCCCCAGCATTTT.

This clonotype showed up just a few times. The chain is built from TRBV27 and TRBJ1-1, with D unclear. Germline-derived CDR1 and CDR2 are MNHEY and SMNVEV (reference sequence). With 0 bases removed from V and 2 bases from J, the gap between germline ends came to 16 bases. This CDR3 contains 17 residues. As DNA, the CDR3 is TGTGCCAGCAGTTTATCGGGGATAGGTCCCCGAAACACTGAAGCTTTCTTT. This codes for CASSLSGIGPRNTEAFF.

This clonotype has a handful of counts. This chain links TRBV12-3 or TRBV12-4 with TRBJ2-2, with D maybe TRBD1 (5 bases). V was pared by 3 bases and J by 5 bases, with 13 bases between. This CDR3 spans 15 amino acids. Written as DNA, the CDR3 is TGTGCCAGCAGTTTGTCTACCCAGGGTACCGGGGAGCTGTTTTTT. Residues: CASSLSTQGTGELFF.

This clonotype was seen a handful of times. The J gene is TRBJ1-4, the V gene TRBV30; D remains unclear. There are 13 residues in the CDR3. Trimming stripped 2 bases from V and 8 bases from J, with 12 bases between. CDR1 and CDR2 from the germline V gene are GTSNPN and SVGIG (reference sequence). For the CDR3, the DNA is TGTGCCTGGAGTCCACAACCGGGGGAAAAACTGTTTTTT. This gives the protein CAWSPQPGEKLFF.

This clonotype was detected only a few times. The chain employs TRBV4-1 and TRBJ2-3; 7 nucleotides match TRBD2. The V segment lost 4 bases and the J segment 3 bases; nucleotides outside the gene matches: 10. CDR1 MGHRA and CDR2 YSYEKL come from the germline V gene. CDR3 length: 16 amino acids. CDR3 loop: CASSPTSAGATDTQYF. CDR3 DNA sequence: TGCGCCAGCAGCCCAACGTCGGCGGGAGCAACAGATACGCAGTATTTT.

This clonotype turned up a few times. The rearrangement links TRBV18 to TRBJ2-1; D is ambiguous. V was shortened by 5 bases and J by 8 bases, with 10 bases between the two germline ends. This CDR3 region has 12 residues. Germline V gene data show CDR1 as KGHSH and CDR2 as LQKENI. The CDR3 region has the DNA TGTGCCAGCTCAACCGTCGACGATGAGCAGTTCTTC. Protein product: CASSTVDDEQFF. The whole variable domain, filled in from reference TRBV18 and TRBJ2-1, reads NAGVMQNPRHLVRRRGQEARLRCSPMKGHSHVYWYRQLPEEGLKFMVYLQKENIIDESGMPKERFSAEFPKEGPSILRIQQVVRGDSAAYFCASSTVDDEQFFGPGTRLTVL.

Many counts were recorded for this clonotype. This rearrangement joins TRBV5-1 to TRBJ1-2, with a possible D match to TRBD1 (5 bases). Trimming pared 0 bases from V and 3 bases from J, leaving 9 bases between. There are 14 residues in the CDR3. Germline lookup yields CDR1 SGHRS and CDR2 YFSETQ. CDR3 bases: TGCGCCAGCAGCTTGGCCAGGGCGGACTATGGCTACACCTTC. It translates to CASSLARADYGYTF.

This chain uses TRBV10-3 with TRBJ2-3; D may be TRBD1 (6 bases). The V gene lost 10 bases and the J gene lost 8 bases, with 16 bases spanning the gap. Germline V gives CDR1 ENHRY, CDR2 SYGVKD. The CDR3 totals 12 residues. The CDR3 region is CATRPRGGTQYF. Here the CDR3 DNA reads TGTGCCACACGGCCCCGAGGGGGTACGCAGTATTTT.

This clonotype was recorded once. The rearrangement uses TRBV7-8 and TRBJ1-4; no firm D call. V was trimmed by 1 base and J by 2 bases, leaving 5 bases between them. This CDR3 is built from 14 residues. Per the germline V gene, CDR1 is SGHVS and CDR2 is FQNEAQ. CDR3 in DNA: TGTGCCAGCAGCTTAGGCAGGACTAATGAAAAACTGTTTTTT. Protein product: CASSLGRTNEKLFF.

The chain carries TRBV5-1 and TRBJ2-2; 7 bases align to TRBD2. From germline, CDR1 is SGHRS and CDR2 YFSETQ. Unmatched junction bases numbered 7, after V lost 1 base and J lost 1 base. This CDR3 comprises 17 residues. CDR3 DNA sequence: TGCGCCAGCAGCTTGAGTTTGGCTAGCGGGAACACCGGGGAGCTGTTTTTT. This gives the protein CASSLSLASGNTGELFF.

V gene TRBV12-5 combines with J gene TRBJ1-1; D is undetermined. Trimming cost V 1 base and J 1 base, with 10 bases left between them. Germline CDR1 LGHNT, CDR2 FRNRAP. The CDR3 loop spans 15 amino acids. CDR3 residues: CASGLAPTGNTEAFF. CDR3 nucleotide sequence: TGTGCTAGTGGTTTGGCCCCGACGGGGAACACTGAAGCTTTCTTT.

V is TRBV19 and J is TRBJ2-5, with 7 bases lining up with TRBD1. This CDR3 comprises 14 residues. Germline-derived CDR1 and CDR2 are LNHDA and SQIVND (reference sequence). V shed 9 bases, J shed 2 bases, and the junction held 9 bases outside the gene matches. CDR3 region: CASRDRAVQETQYF. Written as DNA, the CDR3 is TGTGCCAGCAGAGACAGGGCCGTACAAGAGACCCAGTACTTC.

The CDR3 nucleotides read TGCAGCGTTGGTCGGCCCCAGCCAGATACGCAGTATTTT. Amino acids: CSVGRPQPDTQYF. The chain carries TRBV29-1 and TRBJ2-3; D call uncertain. This CDR3 has 13 amino acids. CDR1 and CDR2 from the germline V gene are SQVTM and ANQGSEA. Trimming cost V 4 bases and J 4 bases, with 12 bases left between them.

J is TRBJ2-2 and V is TRBV27; 11 positions match TRBD2. There are 17 residues in the CDR3. The junction had 8 bases not matched to a gene; V was cut back by 2 bases and J by 6 bases. The germline CDR1 and CDR2 sequences are MNHEY and SMNVEV (reference sequence). The CDR3 sequence is CASSLILAGGPAGELFF. The CDR3 DNA reads TGTGCCAGCAGTTTAATCCTAGCGGGAGGCCCGGCCGGGGAGCTGTTTTTT.

V gene TRBV29-1 combines with J gene TRBJ2-7; D uncertain. The CDR3 has 16 residues. Germline CDR1 SQVTM, CDR2 ANQGSEA. The ends were cut back, 7 bases at V and 3 bases at J, with 25 bases in the middle. The CDR3 DNA is TGCAGCGCCCGCACCCGAACCGGGCCGCTAAGCTACGAGCAGTACTTC. The encoded protein is CSARTRTGPLSYEQYF.

The rearrangement links TRBV7-9 to TRBJ2-5; 8 nucleotides agree with TRBD2. V gave up 5 bases and J gave up 1 base; unmatched junction bases: 3. Germline V lookup: CDR1 SEHNR, CDR2 FQNEAQ (reference sequence). The CDR3 spans 14 residues. CDR3 nucleotides: TGTGCCAGCAGCCGACTAGCGCGCCAAGAGACCCAGTACTTC. It codes for CASSRLARQETQYF.